Shown below are 31 T cell receptor beta chains from a single sample sequenced in a study of identical twins. One entry per CDR3 protein results from TCRdb running MiXCR on the 5' RACE reads. The table records 500,000 to 700,000 distinct CDR3 sequences, under 8.5% of them present only once. This same sample was also part of a study on yellow fever vaccine responses in identical twins.

The sample consisted of PBMCs. Every receptor here comes from a woman younger than 30 in good health.

This chain uses TRBV20-1 with TRBJ2-1, with D unclear. The CDR3 runs 16 residues. Germline assignment: CDR1 DFQATT and CDR2 SNEGSKA (reference sequence). V dropped 4 bases and J dropped 0 bases, with 16 bases sitting between them. CDR3 nucleotide sequence: TGCAGTGCTACCCCTACCCCGAAATTCTCCTACAATGAGCAGTTCTTC. Translation: CSATPTPKFSYNEQFF.

About this clonotype itself: The junction and the germline gene differ at one end; a read error may be behind it. The chain carries TRBV20-1 and TRBJ2-3, with a weak D call TRBD1 (5 bases). This CDR3 has 14 amino acids. Germline CDR1 and CDR2: DFQATT and SNEGSKA (reference sequence). The DNA of the CDR3 is TGCAGCGCCCTCCCCAACGGATTGACAGATACGCAGTCTTTT. Residues: CSALPNGLTDTQSF.

This clonotype was seen a few times. The chain has TRBV7-2 and TRBJ2-3; 9 positions match TRBD1. The CDR3 consists of 14 residues. CDR1 SGHTA and CDR2 FQGNSA come from the germline V gene. Trimming cost V 6 bases and J 6 bases; bases outside gene matches: 7. This chain's CDR3 is CASRRNRGPDTQYF. Here the CDR3 DNA reads TGTGCCAGCAGAAGAAACAGGGGGCCGGATACGCAGTATTTT.

J is TRBJ1-5 and V is TRBV29-1; D is uncertain. The germline gives CDR1 SQVTM, CDR2 ANQGSEA. V was clipped by 4 bases and J by 3 bases, with 10 bases between them. The CDR3 contains 13 residues. CDR3 sequence reads: CSVVLGLNQPQHF. For the CDR3, the DNA is TGCAGCGTTGTATTGGGCCTCAATCAGCCCCAGCATTTT.

The chain has TRBV29-1 and TRBJ1-1, with D unclear. The length of the CDR3 is 14 residues. Trimming stripped 4 bases from V and 3 bases from J, with 15 bases between. Germline V CDR1 and CDR2: SQVTM, ANQGSEA. CDR3 sequence reads: CSVVGRMRDTEAFF. The CDR3 DNA follows: TGCAGCGTTGTAGGACGGATGAGGGACACTGAAGCTTTCTTT.

V is TRBV25-1 and J is TRBJ1-2, with 7 positions matching TRBD1. The junction had 8 bases not matched to a gene; V was cut back by 5 bases and J by 2 bases. This CDR3 is built from 15 residues. Germline CDR1 and CDR2: MGHDK and SYGVNS. CDR3 sequence (DNA): TGTGCCAGCAGTAGCCCCAGACAGGGCAACTATGGCTACACCTTC. Its translation: CASSSPRQGNYGYTF.

This clonotype was recorded many times. The V gene is TRBV5-1, the J gene TRBJ2-1; D uncertain. V lost 0 bases to trimming and J lost 5 bases, with 9 bases between them. CDR3 size: 14 residues. Per germline, CDR1 SGHRS and CDR2 YFSETQ. In DNA, the CDR3 is TGCGCCAGCAGCTTGGAACCCAGCAACAATGAGCAGTTCTTC. It encodes CASSLEPSNNEQFF.

This clonotype was detected ten times or more. V and J are TRBV5-1 and TRBJ1-1, with 8 bases aligning to TRBD1. The ends lost 3 bases at V and 1 base at J; junction bases unmatched: 5. This CDR3 has 15 residues. The V gene's germline CDR1 is SGHRS and CDR2 YFSETQ. The CDR3 sequence: CASSSGTGTNTEAFF. The CDR3 DNA reads TGCGCCAGCAGCTCAGGGACAGGCACGAACACTGAAGCTTTCTTT.

This clonotype was detected only a few times. The DNA of the CDR3 is TGCAGTGCGACAGGGGACCGTGGGGTCAACACTGAAGCTTTCTTT. This translates into CSATGDRGVNTEAFF. This chain uses TRBV20-1 with TRBJ1-1, with TRBD1 matching 8 bases. There are 15 residues in the CDR3. V lost 6 bases, J lost 2 bases, and 11 bases stayed unmatched. Germline V CDR1 and CDR2: DFQATT, SNEGSKA (reference sequence).

The table lists this clonotype with many counts. Written as DNA, the CDR3 is TGCAGTGCTAGAGATAGACTGTACAATCAGCCCCAGCATTTT. Translation: CSARDRLYNQPQHF. The rearrangement uses TRBV20-1 and TRBJ1-5; no reliable D call. Germline CDR1 reads DFQATT; CDR2 reads SNEGSKA (reference sequence). Deletions cut 0 bases from V and 3 bases from J, with 9 bases between. The CDR3 extends over 14 amino acids.

This clonotype has a count of ten or more. V is TRBV7-2 and J is TRBJ2-3, with 13 bases lining up with TRBD2. Trimming removed 4 bases from V and 6 bases from J; junction bases left unmatched: 1. Germline values: CDR1 SGHTA, CDR2 FQGNSA. This CDR3 spans 14 amino acids. CDR3 bases: TGTGCCAGCAGCTCGGGACTAGCGGGGGATACGCAGTATTTT. Translating it yields CASSSGLAGDTQYF.

This clonotype was found a few times. The chain uses TRBV10-1 and TRBJ2-3, with a weak D call TRBD2 (5 bases). Trimming left V 0 bases short and J 3 bases short, with 10 bases between. The germline V gene has CDR1 WNHNN and CDR2 SYGVQD (reference sequence). This CDR3 has 15 amino acids. The CDR3 region has the DNA TGCGCCAGCAGTGAGTCCCGGACTGTTACAGATACGCAGTATTTT. Amino acid sequence: CASSESRTVTDTQYF.

The chain recombines TRBV11-2 with TRBJ2-3, with TRBD2 matching 9 bases. Trimming at V came to 5 bases and at J to 2 bases, leaving 14 bases not matched to a gene. Germline CDR1 is SGHAT and CDR2 is FQNNGV. The CDR3 consists of 18 residues. Here the CDR3 DNA reads TGTGCCAGCAGCCCTTGGGTAGCGGGGGCCGTATTCACAGATACGCAGTATTTT. This codes for CASSPWVAGAVFTDTQYF.

Ten or more counts support this clonotype. This rearrangement joins TRBV12-3 or TRBV12-4 to TRBJ2-1; D may match TRBD1 or TRBD2 (5 bases each). Trimming shortened V by 5 bases and J by 13 bases, and 18 bases separated the two germline ends. CDR3 length: 13 residues. The CDR3 DNA sequence: TGTGCCAGCAGTCTCACCCCGGGGCGGATACAGTTCTTC. It yields the protein CASSLTPGRIQFF.

This clonotype was counted ten times or more. The chain has TRBV29-1 and TRBJ1-1; maybe TRBD1 (5 bases). CDR1 and CDR2 from the germline V gene are SQVTM and ANQGSEA. This CDR3 is built from 11 residues. The germline V and J ends were trimmed by 4 bases and 7 bases, with 10 bases remaining between them. The CDR3 nucleotides are TGCAGCGTTGGTCAGGGATATGAAGCTTTCTTT. Protein product: CSVGQGYEAFF.

This clonotype was seen only a few times. The chain is built from TRBV20-1 and TRBJ1-1; 8 bases fit TRBD1. The germline V gene has CDR1 DFQATT and CDR2 SNEGSKA (reference sequence). V dropped 3 bases and J dropped 1; count of bases not matched to a gene: 1. The CDR3 spans 13 residues. CDR3 sequence: CSASRGRNTEAFF. CDR3 bases: TGCAGTGCTAGCAGGGGGCGGAACACTGAAGCTTTCTTT.

This sequence joins TRBV5-1 and TRBJ2-3, with 7 bases that match TRBD1. CDR3 length equals 17 residues. The germline V gene has CDR1 SGHRS and CDR2 YFSETQ. The trim removed 0 bases at V and 0 bases at J, leaving 7 bases unmatched. CDR3 nucleotide sequence: TGCGCCAGCAGCTTGGCCGTAACAGGGGCCAGCACAGATACGCAGTATTTT. It translates to CASSLAVTGASTDTQYF.

The rearrangement links TRBV20-1 to TRBJ1-6; D gene uncertain. V was clipped by 0 bases and J by 8 bases, with 17 bases between them. The CDR3 loop spans 16 amino acids. Germline V gene data show CDR1 as DFQATT and CDR2 as SNEGSKA (reference sequence). DNA for the CDR3: TGCAGTGCTAGAGACCCCCGCCCGACCATGGATTCACCCCTCCACTTT. It translates to CSARDPRPTMDSPLHF.

This clonotype was observed at least ten times. The chain carries TRBV9 and TRBJ2-5; 9 positions match TRBD1. Germline V lookup: CDR1 SGDLS, CDR2 YYNGEE. V trimming: 0 bases; J trimming: 2 bases; junction bases outside the gene matches: 2. CDR3 length: 15 amino acids. The CDR3 DNA reads as TGTGCCAGCAGCGTAGCAGACAGGGGGCAAGAGACCCAGTACTTC. It specifies CASSVADRGQETQYF.

V is TRBV10-3 and J is TRBJ2-7; 11 bases line up with TRBD2. CDR1 and CDR2 from the germline V gene are ENHRY and SYGVKD. V shed 3 bases, J shed 7 bases, and the junction held 2 bases outside the gene matches. The CDR3 covers 13 residues. CDR3 in DNA: TGTGCCATCAGTGAAGGACTAGCGGGTGAGCAGTACTTC. Translation gives CAISEGLAGEQYF.

This clonotype occurred a few times. CDR3 nucleotides: TGTGCCAGCAGCCTCAGCGGTGTCTATAATTCACCCCTCCACTTT. Translated: CASSLSGVYNSPLHF. The rearrangement uses TRBV12-3 or TRBV12-4 and TRBJ1-6; the D is unclear. V was pared by 6 bases and J by 3 bases, with 12 bases between. The CDR3 spans 15 residues.

This clonotype has a handful of counts. The chain employs TRBV7-9 and TRBJ1-2; D remains ambiguous. CDR3 length equals 11 residues. Trimming removed 8 bases from V and 0 bases from J, with 4 bases in between. Per germline, CDR1 SEHNR and CDR2 FQNEAQ (reference sequence). Written as DNA, the CDR3 is TGTGCCAGCGGGACTAACTATGGCTACACCTTC. Translated: CASGTNYGYTF. Complete variable domain (other parts from reference TRBV7-9 and TRBJ1-2): DTGVSQNPRHKITKRGQNVTFRCDPISEHNRLYWYRQTLGQGPEFLTYFQNEAQLEKSRLLSDRFSAERPKGSFSTLEIQRTEQGDSAMYLCASGTNYGYTFGSGTRLTVV.

Only a few counts were recorded for this clonotype. V is TRBV7-8 and J is TRBJ2-3; D possibly corresponds to TRBD2 (6 bases). This CDR3 has 16 residues. Germline CDR1 and CDR2: SGHVS and FQNEAQ. V lost 5 bases and J lost 1, with 16 bases in between. The CDR3 spells CASSPTRERGTDTQYF. CDR3 coding DNA: TGTGCCAGCAGCCCAACCCGGGAGCGGGGCACAGATACGCAGTATTTT.

In this sample, this clonotype turned up many times. Here the CDR3 reads CASSSDGETQYF. In DNA, the CDR3 is TGTGCCAGCAGTTCGGACGGGGAGACCCAGTACTTC. This rearrangement joins TRBV12-3 or TRBV12-4 to TRBJ2-5, with D unclear. V was cut by 4 bases and J by 5 bases, with 8 bases left in between. The CDR3 is 12 amino acids.

This clonotype was seen a handful of times. The chain employs TRBV2 and TRBJ1-6; D not certain. This CDR3 comprises 15 residues. The germline V gene encodes CDR1 SNHLY and CDR2 FYNNEI. The V end lost 1 base, the J end lost 2 bases, and 6 bases lay between the germline ends. This chain's CDR3 is CASSEDGTYNSPLHF. The CDR3 nucleotides read TGTGCCAGCAGTGAAGATGGCACCTATAATTCACCCCTCCACTTT.

This clonotype was seen ten or more times. This sequence joins TRBV7-2 and TRBJ2-7; 8 positions match TRBD2. The CDR3 extends over 14 amino acids. V lost 5 bases to trimming and J lost 3 bases; unmatched junction nucleotides: 6. Germline V CDR1 and CDR2: SGHTA, FQGNSA. CDR3 sequence reads: CASSDIAGNYEQYF. The CDR3 nucleotides are TGTGCCAGCAGCGACATAGCGGGAAACTACGAGCAGTACTTC.

At least ten counts were recorded for this clonotype. This chain joins TRBV20-1 and TRBJ2-2; TRBD1 agrees at 7 bases. From germline, CDR1 is DFQATT and CDR2 SNEGSKA (reference sequence). This CDR3 spans 15 amino acids. Losses at the gene ends were 3 bases for V and 7 bases for J; bases not matched to a gene: 11. The CDR3 DNA reads TGCAGTGCTAGGGAGTCCGAGGGGGCGGTCGGGGAGCTGTTTTTT. Translation gives CSARESEGAVGELFF.

The chain couples TRBV5-6 to TRBJ2-1; TRBD2 is a possible D gene (6 bases). Trimming stripped 1 base from V and 8 bases from J, with 19 bases between. This CDR3 is 16 amino acids long. CDR1 is SGHDT and CDR2 is YYEEEE in the germline V gene. The CDR3 loop is CASSLLPGPPGDEQFF. CDR3 nucleotides: TGTGCCAGCAGCTTGCTACCGGGACCCCCGGGGGATGAGCAGTTCTTC.

The table lists this clonotype with a few counts. The genes are TRBV18 and TRBJ2-1; D assignment may be TRBD1 or TRBD2 (5 bases each). Per germline, CDR1 KGHSH and CDR2 LQKENI. Trimming cost V 2 bases and J 1 base, with 15 bases left between them. The CDR3 consists of 17 residues. CDR3 region: CASSPKKGSASYNEQFF. The CDR3 DNA sequence: TGTGCCAGCTCACCAAAGAAGGGGAGTGCGTCCTACAATGAGCAGTTCTTC.

Many counts were recorded for this clonotype. The rearrangement joins TRBV5-1 to TRBJ1-6; no clear D gene. The CDR3 spans 16 residues. The germline CDR1 and CDR2 sequences are SGHRS and YFSETQ. V lost 0 bases to trimming and J lost 5 bases, with 12 bases between them. The CDR3 sequence is CASSLAASHNNSPLHF. In DNA, the CDR3 is TGCGCCAGCAGCTTGGCCGCCAGCCACAATAATTCACCCCTCCACTTT.

This clonotype was detected many times. The chain links TRBV5-1 to TRBJ2-1, with a possible D match to TRBD2 (5 bases). The CDR3 runs 13 residues. Germline V gene data show CDR1 as SGHRS and CDR2 as YFSETQ. The V and J ends lost 3 bases and 6 bases respectively, with 10 bases between them. CDR3 in amino acids: CASSSLAPNEQFF. DNA of the CDR3: TGCGCCAGCAGCTCTCTAGCCCCCAATGAGCAGTTCTTC.